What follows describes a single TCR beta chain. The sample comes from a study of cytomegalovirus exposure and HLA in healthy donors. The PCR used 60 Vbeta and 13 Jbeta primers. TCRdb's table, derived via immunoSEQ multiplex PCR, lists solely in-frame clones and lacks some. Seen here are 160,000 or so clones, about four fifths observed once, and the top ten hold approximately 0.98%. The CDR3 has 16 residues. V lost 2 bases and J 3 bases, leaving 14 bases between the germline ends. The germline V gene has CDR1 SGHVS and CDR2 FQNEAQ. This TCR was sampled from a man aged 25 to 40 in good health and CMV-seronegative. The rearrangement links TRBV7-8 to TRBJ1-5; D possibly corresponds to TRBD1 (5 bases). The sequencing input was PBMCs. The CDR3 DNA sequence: TGTGCCAGCAGCTTATTTGGCAGCGGGGCCAATCAGCCCCAGCATTTT. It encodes CASSLFGSGANQPQHF. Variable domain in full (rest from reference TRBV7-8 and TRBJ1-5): GAGVSQSPRYKVAKRGQDVALRCDPISGHVSLFWYQQALGQGPEFLTYFQNEAQLDKSGLPSDRFFAERPEGSVSTLKIQRTQQEDSAVYLCASSLFGSGANQPQHFGDGTRLSIL.